This T cell receptor (beta chain) appears in the sequencing data of a study of T cell responses to AZD1222 COVID-19 vaccine. Study-wide results and caveats: Clonal diversity may have been underestimated, and the donors were mostly white British, with more females than males. After two AZD1222 doses, spike-specific TCR breadth and depth rose versus day 0. Unmutated variant regions are reportedly targeted by nearly half of spike-specific TCRs.

A remark on this clone: Its target is not known.

The germline gives CDR1 MDHEN, CDR2 SYDVKM. The CDR3 has 17 residues. V lost 7 bases and J lost 1, with 20 bases in between. Sequencing was performed with immunoSEQ multiplex PCR; in TCRdb, only in-frame clones are kept and a portion is missing. Among roughly 120,000 clones listed, approximately 90% were seen once. This TCR derives from an adult in good health. Specimen: peripheral blood, collected on day 0 of AZD1222 vaccination. V and J are TRBV28 and TRBJ2-1, with a tentative D call TRBD2 (6 bases). The CDR3 DNA reads as TGTGCCAGCACCTCCTCCGGGACTCAGTCTTCCTACAATGAGCAGTTCTTC. Translation gives CASTSSGTQSSYNEQFF.